These 13 T cell receptor beta chains originate from one sample sequenced in a study of tumor and adjacent non-tumor tissue in lung cancer. TCRbeta libraries were built with three rounds of nested PCR, modified from ARM-PCR. MiXCR, run by TCRdb on the multiplex PCR reads, gives a single entry per CDR3 protein. The data contain over 85,000 distinct CDR3 sequences, approximately 87% of them singletons. RNA was extracted from bulk tissue without any cell sorting. The sample was lung tumor tissue. The receptors originated from a man aged 65-85 years with non-small cell lung cancer.

As to this clonotype: Relative to the germline gene, one junction end is altered; a read error may explain this. V and J are TRBV6-1 and TRBJ2-2; D unresolved. The CDR3 length is 14 residues. Germline lookup yields CDR1 MNHNS and CDR2 SASEGT. The CDR3 bases are TGTGCCAGTAGTGGATTGATGGGCACCGGGGAGCTGTTTTTT. Translation: CASSGLMGTGELFF.

On this clonotype: The junction and the germline gene differ at one end; a read error may be behind it. V is TRBV7-8 and J is TRBJ2-1; no firm D call. Germline CDR1 is SGHVS and CDR2 is FQNEAQ. CDR3 length: 15 amino acids. CDR3 amino acids: CASRKWFGSYYEQFF. The DNA of the CDR3 is TGTGCCAGCAGAAAATGGTTCGGGTCCTACTATGAGCAGTTCTTC.

The chain has TRBV4-2 and TRBJ2-3; 12 nucleotides match TRBD1. The CDR3 is 19 residues long. The germline gives CDR1 LGHNA, CDR2 YNFKEQ. Losses at the gene ends were 2 bases for V and 0 bases for J; bases not matched to a gene: 9. CDR3 coding DNA: TGTGCCAGCAGCCAATATGAGGGACAGGGGGCATCTAGCACAGATACGCAGTATTTT. Protein: CASSQYEGQGASSTDTQYF.

At least ten counts were recorded for this clonotype. The V and J genes are TRBV15 and TRBJ2-5; a weak D match, TRBD1 (6 bases). The CDR3 sequence is 14 residues long. Germline-derived CDR1 and CDR2 are LNHNV and YYDKDF (reference sequence). Trimming shortened V by 5 bases and J by 2 bases, and 12 bases separated the two germline ends. CDR3 protein: CATSRRDIQETQYF. In nucleotides, the CDR3 is TGTGCCACCAGCCGACGGGACATACAAGAGACCCAGTACTTC.

A note on this clonotype: One junction end disagrees with the germline gene, perhaps due to a read error. The rearrangement joins TRBV6-6 to TRBJ1-3; tentatively, D is TRBD1 (6 bases). The germline V gene encodes CDR1 MNHNY and CDR2 SVGAGI (reference sequence). The CDR3 length is 15 residues. The CDR3 is CGSSILGRGGNTIYF. In DNA form, the CDR3 reads TGTGGCAGCAGCATCCTGGGAAGGGGGGGAAACACCATATATTTT.

This clonotype occurred a few times. An end of the junction differs from the germline gene, which may be a read error. The chain recombines TRBV12-3 or TRBV12-4 with TRBJ1-1; D is uncertain. This CDR3 contains 12 residues. The CDR3 loop is CTSKGRDTEAFF. In nucleotides, the CDR3 is TGTACCAGTAAGGGAAGGGACACTGAAGCTTTCTTT.

Comments on this clonotype: Mismatch with germline at one junction end may stem from a read error. The chain combines TRBV7-8 with TRBJ2-7, with 7 bases matching TRBD1. CDR1 is SGHVS and CDR2 is FQNEAQ in the germline V gene. The CDR3 is 14 amino acids. The CDR3 region is CANSSRDSLHEQYF. In DNA form, the CDR3 reads TGTGCCAACAGCTCCCGGGACAGTCTCCACGAGCAGTATTTC.

J is TRBJ2-3 and V is TRBV6-1; possibly TRBD1 or TRBD2 for D (6 bases each). CDR3 length: 14 amino acids. V gave up 3 bases and J gave up 7 bases, with 14 bases separating them. Germline assignment: CDR1 MNHNS and CDR2 SASEGT. CDR3 protein: CASSDSGGGHTQYF. CDR3 in DNA: TGTGCCAGCAGTGATTCCGGGGGCGGACATACGCAGTATTTT.

This clonotype was counted once. The V call is TRBV19, the J call TRBJ2-1, with D maybe TRBD1 (6 bases). CDR3 length: 15 residues. The V end lost 3 bases, the J end lost 2 bases, and 11 bases lay between the germline ends. CDR1 is LNHDA, CDR2 SQIVND, per germline (reference sequence). The CDR3 DNA is TGTGCCAGTAGTATCAAGGGGACAACCTACAATGAGCAGTTCTTC. Residues: CASSIKGTTYNEQFF.

The gene calls are TRBV6-6 and TRBJ2-5, with D uncertain. Trimming shortened V by 10 bases and J by 8 bases, and 14 bases separated the two germline ends. Germline CDR1 reads MNHNY; CDR2 reads SVGAGI (reference sequence). The CDR3 is made up of 11 amino acids. Written as DNA, the CDR3 is TGTGCCAACAGCCTTAGGAACACCCAGTACTTC. Protein product: CANSLRNTQYF.

The genes are TRBV6-5 and TRBJ2-1; 8 positions match TRBD1. With V trimmed by 7 bases and J by 7 bases, 12 bases remained unmatched. The V gene's germline CDR1 is MNHEY and CDR2 SVGAGI. This CDR3 has 15 amino acids. The CDR3, as DNA: TGTGCCAGCATGTACCTACAGGGGGTAAGGAATGAGCAGTTCTTC. Translated: CASMYLQGVRNEQFF.

V and J are TRBV10-3 and TRBJ2-2; 7 bases are shared with TRBD1. The CDR3 has 15 amino acids. V trimming: 6 bases; J trimming: 3 bases; junction bases outside the gene matches: 7. The germline gives CDR1 ENHRY, CDR2 SYGVKD. CDR3 in amino acids: CAIRGVDRDTGELFF. CDR3 coding DNA: TGTGCCATCAGAGGGGTAGACAGGGACACCGGGGAGCTGTTTTTT.

Regarding this clonotype: Germline is not matched at one junction end, which may reflect a read error. J is TRBJ2-6 and V is TRBV6-5, with D possibly being TRBD1 (6 bases). This CDR3 comprises 18 residues. Germline CDR1 MNHEY, CDR2 SVGAGI. In nucleotides, the CDR3 is TGTGCCAACAGCCAGCAAGGGGGAGCCGGCTCTGGGGCCAACGTCCTGACTTTT. Encoded protein: CANSQQGGAGSGANVLTF.